This T cell receptor (beta chain) was profiled in a study of human T cells and chemical hapten exposure. Study findings and constraints: Controls had significantly fewer large CDR3 similarity clusters than were formed by expanded TCRs. There was alopecia in the donors, so their immune response may differ from that of healthy people.

Time point specified: patch test 3, about 24 weeks after DPC sensitization. The sample's treatment: therapeutic diphenylcyclopropenone sensitization with weekly scalp DPC. Germline lookup yields CDR1 MNHEY and CDR2 SMNVEV (reference sequence). The CDR3 is 15 amino acids. The ends lost 10 bases at V and 4 bases at J; junction bases unmatched: 14. Turning to this clonotype: Its antigen is still unknown.

From the RACE reads, TCRdb called clonotypes with MiXCR, one entry per CDR3 protein. This table has about 190,000 distinct CDR3 sequences, more than 20% appearing once. This sequence was found in a middle-aged woman with alopecia areata. Some clones in this sample may be carry-over from other donors' samples. The V and J genes are TRBV27 and TRBJ1-2; TRBD1 matches at 8 bases. The material sequenced was whole blood, taken in connection with sensitization to the hapten diphenylcyclopropenone (DPC). CDR3 nucleotides: TGTGCCACCACTCGATCAGGGGGCGCTCGCTATGGCTACACCTTC. It specifies CATTRSGGARYGYTF.